These T cell receptor beta chains were read from a single sample in a study of human T cells and chemical hapten exposure. A single record per CDR3 protein comes from TCRdb applying MiXCR to the RACE reads. This table has a few hundred thousand distinct CDR3 sequences, nearly 6.5% appearing once. Sequencing was performed on whole blood, taken in connection with sensitization to the hapten diphenylcyclopropenone (DPC). The receptors were sampled from a woman between 18 and 29 years old with alopecia areata. Some clones in this sample may be carry-over from other donors' samples. Both conserved end residues are part of each CDR3. D genes are given only for firm matches. Only some rows state a clone size, as once, few, many or a class for expanded clones.

V: TRBV11-2; D: .; J: TRBJ2-3; size: few; CDR3: CASSFPRLYTDTQYF; DNA: TGTGCCAGCAGCTTTCCACGGTTATATACAGATACGCAGTATTTT
V: TRBV3-1; D: .; J: TRBJ2-3; size: .; CDR3: CASSQSVRGMDTQYF; DNA: TGTGCCAGCAGCCAAAGTGTAAGGGGCATGGATACGCAGTATTTT
V: TRBV5-5; D: TRBD2; J: TRBJ2-3; size: .; CDR3: CASSLGISGADTQYF; DNA: TGTGCCAGCAGCTTGGGGATTAGCGGGGCAGATACGCAGTATTTT
V: TRBV3-1; D: TRBD1; J: TRBJ2-3; size: many; CDR3: CASSHPGQGASTDTQYF; DNA: TGTGCCAGCAGCCATCCCGGACAGGGGGCGAGCACAGATACGCAGTATTTT
V: TRBV18; D: .; J: TRBJ1-2; size: few; CDR3: CASSRQGTSPRYGYTF; DNA: TGTGCCAGCTCACGGCAGGGGACATCCCCCCGCTATGGCTACACCTTC
V: TRBV6-2/TRBV6-3; D: .; J: TRBJ2-3; size: many; CDR3: CASSYKDRDTQYF; DNA: TGTGCCAGCAGTTACAAGGACAGAGATACGCAGTATTTT
V: TRBV29-1; D: .; J: TRBJ1-1; size: many; CDR3: CSVVRGDTEAFF; DNA: TGCAGCGTTGTCAGGGGAGACACTGAAGCTTTCTTT
V: TRBV7-8; D: TRBD1; J: TRBJ1-5; size: few; CDR3: CASSLVRGLSNQPQHF; DNA: TGTGCCAGCAGCTTAGTTAGGGGGCTGAGCAATCAGCCCCAGCATTTT
V: TRBV2; D: .; J: TRBJ1-5; size: many; CDR3: CASSRLGPGLNQPQHF; DNA: TGTGCCAGCAGCCGCTTGGGTCCGGGCCTTAATCAGCCCCAGCATTTT
V: TRBV6-5; D: .; J: TRBJ1-1; size: many; CDR3: CASSRDSTEAFF; DNA: TGTGCCAGCAGTCGAGACAGCACTGAAGCTTTCTTT
V: TRBV20-1; D: .; J: TRBJ1-5; size: .; CDR3: CSARRGVGNQPQHF; DNA: TGCAGTGCTAGAAGGGGGGTAGGCAATCAGCCCCAGCATTTT
V: TRBV6-5; D: .; J: TRBJ1-5; size: many; CDR3: CASSQGRLNQPQHF; DNA: TGTGCCAGCAGCCAGGGGCGGCTCAATCAGCCCCAGCATTTT
V: TRBV20-1; D: .; J: TRBJ1-5; size: few; CDR3: CSAGTVLQPQHF; DNA: TGCAGTGCCGGAACAGTACTCCAGCCCCAGCATTTT
V: TRBV5-1; D: .; J: TRBJ1-1; size: many; CDR3: CASSLARRATEAFF; DNA: TGCGCCAGCAGCTTGGCCAGGAGGGCCACTGAAGCTTTCTTT